This TCR beta chain was recorded in a study of cytomegalovirus exposure and HLA in healthy donors. PCR used 60 Vbeta primers and 13 Jbeta primers. The table came from immunoSEQ multiplex PCR; TCRdb's copy has only in-frame clones and leaves some out. This table holds about 110,000 clones, over 60% found once. Trimming removed 4 bases at V and 10 bases at J, with 16 bases between. The CDR3 runs to 13 residues. Germline loops: CDR1 SGHTA, CDR2 FQGNSA. The rearrangement joins TRBV7-2 to TRBJ1-1; weak D call: TRBD1 (6 bases). This TCR was recovered from a woman in her 50s in good health and CMV-seropositive. Sequencing input: PBMCs. As DNA, the CDR3 is TGTGCCAGCAGCTCAGGGGTGCAGAGGTTAGCTTTCTTT. Its protein product is CASSSGVQRLAFF.